Each of the 14 T cell receptor beta chains below was sequenced from the same sample in a study of blood T cell repertoires in COVID-19. This table comes from immunoSEQ multiplex PCR, and its TCRdb copy is limited to in-frame clones, with some not included. The sample consists of 210,000 or so clones, roughly 80% of them appearing once. Sequencing was carried out using peripheral blood. The receptors originated from a human donor in a cohort sampled during active COVID-19.

A note on this clone: The same CDR3 also results from other DNA sequences found in this sample. The gene calls are TRBV6-5 and TRBJ1-2; 7 nucleotides align to TRBD1. Germline CDR1 is MNHEY and CDR2 is SVGAGI. This CDR3 comprises 13 residues. With 6 bases clipped from V and 2 bases from J, the junction kept 3 bases outside the gene matches. The CDR3 is CASRGDRNYGYTF. DNA of the CDR3: TGTGCCAGCAGAGGGGACAGAAACTATGGCTACACCTTC.

This chain connects TRBV28 to TRBJ1-1; weak D call: TRBD1 (5 bases). From germline, CDR1 is MDHEN and CDR2 SYDVKM. Trimming cost V 4 bases and J 3 bases, with 12 bases left between them. The length of the CDR3 is 14 residues. CDR3 nucleotides: TGTGCCAGCAGTTCCGCAGGGCTTTACACTGAAGCTTTCTTT. Translated: CASSSAGLYTEAFF.

This sequence joins TRBV6-2 or TRBV6-3 and TRBJ2-5, with 7 bases lining up with TRBD2. The germline V gene has CDR1 MNHEY and CDR2 SVGEGT. The J segment lost 5 bases and the V segment lost 2 bases, leaving 17 bases of the junction unmatched. The CDR3 runs to 18 residues. CDR3 region: CASSYPGLWGRSRETQYF. CDR3 sequence (DNA): TGTGCCAGCAGTTACCCGGGACTATGGGGTCGTTCAAGGGAGACCCAGTACTTC.

This chain links TRBV6-5 with TRBJ1-2; TRBD1 matches at 9 bases. Germline V lookup: CDR1 MNHEY, CDR2 SVGAGI. The CDR3 extends over 13 amino acids. V lost 5 bases and J lost 8; bases outside the gene matches: 6. The DNA for the CDR3 is TGTGCCAGCAGTCCCCGGACAGGGGCGGGCTACACCTTC. Its protein is CASSPRTGAGYTF.

The chain links TRBV5-6 to TRBJ2-7; D unclear. Per the germline V gene, CDR1 is SGHDT and CDR2 is YYEEEE. Trimming shortened V by 2 bases and J by 6 bases, and 18 bases separated the two germline ends. The CDR3 has 15 amino acids. CDR3 nucleotides: TGTGCCAGCAGCTTCTATAAAGCGCTGCTACGCGAGCAGTACTTC. Translating gives CASSFYKALLREQYF.

The chain has TRBV28 and TRBJ2-7; no firm D call. Germline V CDR1 and CDR2: MDHEN, SYDVKM. V lost 2 bases and J 0 bases, leaving 8 bases between the germline ends. The CDR3 has 14 amino acids. The CDR3 region has the DNA TGTGCCAGCAGTTTACTGGGCCGCTCCTACGAGCAGTACTTC. The encoded protein is CASSLLGRSYEQYF.

The table lists this clone with a count of one. The CDR3 DNA reads TGTGCCACCAGCGAGCTAAAGACCTACAATGAGCAGTTCTTC. It is translated as CATSELKTYNEQFF. The V and J genes are TRBV15 and TRBJ2-1, with unresolved D. This CDR3 contains 14 residues. With 5 bases removed from V and 2 bases from J, the gap between germline ends came to 10 bases. The germline V gene encodes CDR1 LNHNV and CDR2 YYDKDF (reference sequence). The entire variable domain, with the rest obtained from reference TRBV15 and TRBJ2-1, is as follows: DAMVIQNPRYQVTQFGKPVTLSCSQTLNHNVMYWYQQKSSQAPKLLFHYYDKDFNNEADTPDNFQSRRPNTSFCFLDIRSPGLGDTAMYLCATSELKTYNEQFFGPGTRLTVL.

The chain carries TRBV6-5 and TRBJ1-5; D might be TRBD1 (5 bases). The germline V and J ends were trimmed by 5 bases and 7 bases, with 9 bases remaining between them. This CDR3 region has 12 residues. Germline loops: CDR1 MNHEY, CDR2 SVGAGI. CDR3 protein: CASSPGPQPQHF. DNA for the CDR3: TGTGCCAGCAGTCCAGGGCCCCAGCCCCAGCATTTT.

The V gene is TRBV7-9, the J gene TRBJ1-2; tentatively, D is TRBD1 (5 bases). Germline V gives CDR1 SEHNR, CDR2 FQNEAQ (reference sequence). Trimming left V 1 base short and J 8 bases short, with 14 bases between. This CDR3 contains 14 residues. The CDR3 bases are TGTGCCAGCAGCTTAGAGTCGGCAGGGAGGGGCTACACCTTC. Translated, it gives CASSLESAGRGYTF. Using reference TRBV7-9 and TRBJ1-2 for the parts outside the CDR3, the full variable domain is DTGVSQNPRHKITKRGQNVTFRCDPISEHNRLYWYRQTLGQGPEFLTYFQNEAQLEKSRLLSDRFSAERPKGSFSTLEIQRTEQGDSAMYLCASSLESAGRGYTFGSGTRLTVV.

The chain employs TRBV6-6 and TRBJ2-6, with D perhaps matching TRBD1 (5 bases). CDR1 and CDR2 from the germline V gene are MNHNY and SVGAGI (reference sequence). The CDR3 consists of 15 residues. Trimming pared 5 bases from V and 0 bases from J, leaving 8 bases between. CDR3 amino acids: CASSAGISGANVLTF. CDR3 bases: TGTGCCAGCAGTGCAGGGATCTCTGGGGCCAACGTCCTGACTTTC.

V usage is TRBV28 and J usage is TRBJ1-2; TRBD1 aligns across 7 bases. CDR1 MDHEN and CDR2 SYDVKM come from the germline V gene. V gave up 3 bases and J gave up 8 bases; unmatched junction bases: 6. This CDR3 has 13 amino acids. CDR3 DNA sequence: TGTGCCAGCAGTTTCTCACAGGGGAGAGGCTACACCTTC. Encoded protein: CASSFSQGRGYTF.

This chain connects TRBV2 to TRBJ1-3; D may be TRBD1 (5 bases). The length of the CDR3 is 15 residues. CDR1 is SNHLY, CDR2 FYNNEI, per germline. V was pared by 2 bases and J by 0 bases, with 8 bases between. CDR3 sequence: CASSEMGGSGNTIYF. For the CDR3, the DNA is TGTGCCAGCAGTGAAATGGGGGGCTCTGGAAACACCATATATTTT.

The J gene is TRBJ2-7, the V gene TRBV7-3; tentative D call: TRBD2 (6 bases). V was clipped by 5 bases and J by 2 bases, with 13 bases between them. Germline V gene data show CDR1 as SGHTA and CDR2 as FQGTGA. The CDR3 is 14 residues long. The CDR3 nucleotides read TGTGCCAGCAGCCCCTCGGGACTGGCCTACGAGCAGTACTTC. Translation: CASSPSGLAYEQYF. Drawing the rest from reference TRBV7-3 and TRBJ2-7, the complete variable domain is GAGVSQTPSNKVTEKGKYVELRCDPISGHTALYWYRQSLGQGPEFLIYFQGTGAADDSGLPNDRFFAVRPEGSVSTLKIQRTERGDSAVYLCASSPSGLAYEQYFGPGTRLTVT.

This chain links TRBV6-5 with TRBJ1-1, with a possible D match to TRBD1 (6 bases). Germline lookup yields CDR1 MNHEY and CDR2 SVGAGI. CDR3 length: 13 residues. Trimming cost V 7 bases and J 4 bases, with 13 bases left between them. CDR3 bases: TGTGCCAGCACCAAGCCCAGGGGCACTGAAGCTTTCTTT. Translated: CASTKPRGTEAFF.